Following are 7 T cell receptor beta chains from one sample sequenced in a study of blood T cell repertoires in COVID-19. Method: immunoSEQ multiplex PCR; TCRdb's copy keeps in-frame clones and lacks some. The data show 120,000 to 150,000 clones, approximately 90% seen once. The sequenced material came from peripheral blood. The source of these receptors is a woman in her thirties or forties with acute or convalescent COVID-19.

V usage is TRBV28 and J usage is TRBJ2-1; TRBD2 matches 12 bases. V lost 2 bases and J lost 10; bases outside the gene matches: 9. Germline lookup yields CDR1 MDHEN and CDR2 SYDVKM. The length of the CDR3 is 16 residues. As DNA, the CDR3 is TGTGCCAGCAGTTTAAGCCTAGCGGGGGGGCTGGGGGAGCAGTTCTTC. Its protein product is CASSLSLAGGLGEQFF.

The CDR3 bases are TGTGCCAGCAGCATCAGACAGCCCCGATCTAACTATGGCTACACCTTC. It codes for CASSIRQPRSNYGYTF. The chain joins TRBV3-1 (or the pseudogene TRBV3-2) to TRBJ1-2; D might be TRBD1 (5 bases). Between the trimmed V and J ends, which lost 5 bases and 0 bases, there was a span of 16 bases. The CDR3 totals 16 residues. CDR1 LGHDT and CDR2 YNNKEL come from the germline V gene (reference sequence).

V gene TRBV9 combines with J gene TRBJ2-7; 7 bases are a match to TRBD1. The junction had 10 bases not matched to a gene; V was cut back by 4 bases and J by 3 bases. Germline values: CDR1 SGDLS, CDR2 YYNGEE. The CDR3 totals 15 residues. The CDR3: CASSTRPGTVYEQYF. CDR3 nucleotide sequence: TGTGCCAGCAGCACTCGTCCCGGGACAGTCTACGAGCAGTACTTC.

The rearrangement joins TRBV9 to TRBJ2-3; D is perhaps TRBD2 (6 bases). The CDR3 contains 14 residues. From germline, CDR1 is SGDLS and CDR2 YYNGEE. With 2 bases removed from V and 4 bases from J, the gap between germline ends came to 11 bases. The CDR3 DNA reads as TGTGCCAGCAGCGTTTCGGGAGTCTCAGATACGCAGTATTTT. Encoded protein: CASSVSGVSDTQYF. Looking up the rest from reference TRBV9 and TRBJ2-3 gives the full variable domain: DSGVTQTPKHLITATGQRVTLRCSPRSGDLSVYWYQQSLDQGLQFLIQYYNGEERAKGNILERFSAQQFPDLHSELNLSSLELGDSALYFCASSVSGVSDTQYFGPGTRLTVL.

The chain employs TRBV7-9 and TRBJ2-1; the D is unclear. The germline V gene has CDR1 SEHNR and CDR2 FQNEAQ (reference sequence). CDR3 length: 17 amino acids. Trimming removed 3 bases from V and 1 base from J, with 16 bases in between. The CDR3 reads CASSFLGPQASYNEQFF. CDR3 sequence (DNA): TGTGCCAGCAGCTTCTTAGGTCCGCAGGCGTCCTACAATGAGCAGTTCTTC.

The chain has TRBV28 and TRBJ1-2; unclear D gene. V gave up 5 bases and J gave up 1 base, with 2 bases separating them. Germline-derived CDR1 and CDR2 are MDHEN and SYDVKM. CDR3 size: 11 residues. This chain's CDR3 is CASSHNYGYTF. The CDR3 coding sequence is TGTGCCAGCAGTCATAACTATGGCTACACCTTC.

The CDR3 DNA reads as TGTGCCAGCAGCCCCCGGACAGGGTGGACCGGGGAGCTGTTTTTT. Translation gives CASSPRTGWTGELFF. The V gene is TRBV7-9, the J gene TRBJ2-2, with 8 bases that match TRBD1. The CDR3 is 15 residues long. Germline assignment: CDR1 SEHNR and CDR2 FQNEAQ (reference sequence). The V gene end was trimmed by 5 bases and the J gene end by 5 bases; junction bases not matched to a gene: 7.